These 23 T cell receptor beta chains came from one sample sequenced in a study of identical twins. In TCRdb, the 5' RACE reads were re-called with MiXCR into one record per CDR3 protein. The sample lists about 660,000 distinct CDR3 sequences, 8.6% occurring once. In addition, the sample was reused for a study of yellow fever vaccine responses in identical twins.

Sequencing was done on a sample of PBMCs. These receptor sequences come from a woman under 30 in good health.

This clonotype was counted between two and nine times. The CDR3, as DNA: TGTGCCAGCAGCTTAGGGGCAGTCTATGGCTACACCTTC. Translated: CASSLGAVYGYTF. This chain connects TRBV7-2 to TRBJ1-2; D call uncertain. With 1 base removed from V and 4 bases from J, the gap between germline ends came to 7 bases. The germline gives CDR1 SGHTA, CDR2 FQGNSA. This CDR3 has 13 residues. Looking up the rest from reference TRBV7-2 and TRBJ1-2 gives the full variable domain: GAGVSQSPSNKVTEKGKDVELRCDPISGHTALYWYRQSLGQGLEFLIYFQGNSAPDKSGLPSDRFSAERTGGSVSTLTIQRTQQEDSAVYLCASSLGAVYGYTFGSGTRLTVV.

This clonotype was seen a handful of times. The gene calls are TRBV7-9 and TRBJ1-1; 7 bases line up with TRBD1. V was pared by 2 bases and J by 4 bases, with 4 bases of the junction left unmatched. CDR1 and CDR2 (germline): SEHNR, FQNEAQ (reference sequence). The CDR3 spans 14 residues. The CDR3 DNA follows: TGTGCCAGCAGCTTATACAGGGGTGGCACTGAAGCTTTCTTT. Translation: CASSLYRGGTEAFF. The variable domain in full, with the rest retrieved from reference TRBV7-9 and TRBJ1-1, is DTGVSQNPRHKITKRGQNVTFRCDPISEHNRLYWYRQTLGQGPEFLTYFQNEAQLEKSRLLSDRFSAERPKGSFSTLEIQRTEQGDSAMYLCASSLYRGGTEAFFGQGTRLTVV.

The chain carries TRBV9 and TRBJ2-7; the D gene is possibly TRBD2 (5 bases). The CDR3 sequence is 14 residues long. Trimming removed 4 bases from V and 2 bases from J, with 13 bases in between. CDR1 is SGDLS and CDR2 is YYNGEE in the germline V gene. CDR3 residues: CASSPHMGAYEQYF. The CDR3 DNA reads TGTGCCAGCAGCCCACACATGGGAGCCTACGAGCAGTACTTC.

This clonotype was seen just once. The chain has TRBV20-1 and TRBJ2-3; TRBD1 agrees at 7 bases. Germline CDR1 and CDR2: DFQATT and SNEGSKA (reference sequence). This CDR3 has 15 residues. The ends lost 4 bases at V and 3 bases at J; junction bases unmatched: 10. The CDR3 spells CSANQVQGVTDTQYF. The CDR3 DNA follows: TGCAGTGCTAACCAAGTCCAGGGGGTAACAGATACGCAGTATTTT.

Ten or more counts support this clonotype. The chain recombines TRBV20-1 with TRBJ1-6, with D possibly TRBD1 on 6 matching bases. Germline V CDR1 and CDR2: DFQATT, SNEGSKA (reference sequence). Trimming removed 2 bases at V and 7 bases at J, with 12 bases between. This CDR3 region has 14 residues. The CDR3 loop is CSARPSGDNSPLHF. DNA of the CDR3: TGCAGTGCTAGACCGTCAGGGGACAATTCACCCCTCCACTTT.

This clonotype was detected many times. V and J are TRBV4-3 and TRBJ2-2; a weak D match, TRBD1 (6 bases). Between the trimmed V and J ends, which lost 1 base and 3 bases, there was a span of 12 bases. CDR1 LGHNA and CDR2 YSLEER come from the germline V gene. The CDR3 is 16 amino acids. CDR3 bases: TGCGCCAGCAGCCAAGGGCAGGGGAAGTACACCGGGGAGCTGTTTTTT. This translates into CASSQGQGKYTGELFF.

This clonotype was observed a few times. The CDR3 region has the DNA TGCAGTGCTAGGGTAGAAATTCCCTACAATGAGCAGTTCTTC. Translated, it gives CSARVEIPYNEQFF. The chain combines TRBV20-1 with TRBJ2-1; no clear D. Trimming stripped 3 bases from V and 2 bases from J, with 11 bases between. This CDR3 is 14 amino acids long. The germline V gene has CDR1 DFQATT and CDR2 SNEGSKA (reference sequence).

In this sample, this clonotype turned up many times. The chain couples TRBV12-3 or TRBV12-4 to TRBJ2-7; weak D call: TRBD1 (6 bases). Trimming left V 4 bases short and J 4 bases short, with 23 bases between. The CDR3 sequence is 17 residues long. DNA of the CDR3: TGTGCCAGCAGTTCATCATCTATCCGACAGGTTTGGTACGAGCAGTACTTC. It translates to CASSSSSIRQVWYEQYF.

CDR3 in amino acids: CASSLGSGTPFYEQYF. DNA of the CDR3: TGTGCCAGCAGCTTAGGAAGCGGGACCCCATTTTACGAGCAGTACTTC. V is TRBV7-9 and J is TRBJ2-7; 7 bases line up with TRBD2. Germline loops: CDR1 SEHNR, CDR2 FQNEAQ (reference sequence). The CDR3 extends over 16 amino acids. V gave up 1 base and J gave up 4 bases; unmatched junction bases: 10.

Only a few counts were recorded for this clonotype. The chain links TRBV7-6 to TRBJ1-1; TRBD1 might be the D (5 bases). This CDR3 comprises 13 residues. Germline V gene sequence: CDR1 SGHVS, CDR2 FNYEAQ. V lost 5 bases and J 8 bases, leaving 15 bases between the germline ends. The CDR3 bases are TGTGCCAGCAGCGTAGGGACGGGCCGGGAAGCTTTCTTT. Translated: CASSVGTGREAFF. Drawing the rest from reference TRBV7-6 and TRBJ1-1, the complete variable domain is GAGVSQSPRYKVTKRGQDVALRCDPISGHVSLYWYRQALGQGPEFLTYFNYEAQQDKSGLPNDRFSAERPEGSISTLTIQRTEQRDSAMYRCASSVGTGREAFFGQGTRLTVV.

The sample holds a few counts of this clonotype. V usage is TRBV6-4 and J usage is TRBJ2-3, with a tentative D call TRBD2 (6 bases). Trimming shortened V by 3 bases and J by 0 bases, and 10 bases separated the two germline ends. This CDR3 comprises 15 residues. Germline values: CDR1 MRHNA, CDR2 SNTAGT. The CDR3 DNA reads TGTGCCAGCAGTGAAGGGACTGCCAGCACAGATACGCAGTATTTT. It codes for CASSEGTASTDTQYF.

This clonotype was found a few times. The chain couples TRBV10-3 to TRBJ2-3, with 9 bases aligning to TRBD1. Germline-derived CDR1 and CDR2 are ENHRY and SYGVKD. The CDR3 runs to 16 residues. V lost 4 bases to trimming and J lost 1 base; unmatched junction nucleotides: 6. The CDR3 region is CAISAQRTGGTDTQYF. CDR3 coding DNA: TGTGCCATCAGTGCACAGAGGACAGGGGGCACAGATACGCAGTATTTT.

This chain connects TRBV24-1 to TRBJ1-2; the D is unclear. CDR3 length equals 14 residues. V lost 4 bases and J 5 bases, leaving 13 bases between the germline ends. Germline CDR1 and CDR2: KGHDR and SFDVKD. CDR3 amino acids: CATSDPVGNYGYTF. The CDR3 DNA follows: TGTGCCACCAGTGACCCTGTGGGGAATTATGGCTACACCTTC.

At least ten counts were recorded for this clonotype. V usage is TRBV28 and J usage is TRBJ2-1, with TRBD2 as a possible D gene (6 bases). This CDR3 has 15 amino acids. Germline lookup yields CDR1 MDHEN and CDR2 SYDVKM. V was trimmed by 5 bases and J by 2 bases, leaving 13 bases between them. The CDR3 reads CASSPRGIPYNEQFF. DNA of the CDR3: TGTGCCAGCAGTCCGCGGGGTATCCCCTACAATGAGCAGTTCTTC.

This clonotype has ten or more counts. The chain uses TRBV7-2 and TRBJ2-7; 8 bases align to TRBD1. CDR3 size: 15 residues. V lost 4 bases, J lost 2 bases, and 7 bases stayed unmatched. Germline V gene sequence: CDR1 SGHTA, CDR2 FQGNSA. CDR3 bases: TGTGCCAGCAGCTACTCCGGGACAGGCCCCTACGAGCAGTACTTC. This translates into CASSYSGTGPYEQYF.

This clonotype has at least ten counts. The chain combines TRBV9 with TRBJ1-1, with 9 bases fitting TRBD1. The CDR3 runs 18 residues. Germline V gene sequence: CDR1 SGDLS, CDR2 YYNGEE. V dropped 3 bases and J dropped 2; count of bases not matched to a gene: 14. This CDR3 reads CASSALTGGIGNNTEAFF. Written as DNA, the CDR3 is TGTGCCAGCAGCGCGTTGACAGGGGGGATCGGCAATAACACTGAAGCTTTCTTT. The complete variable domain, with remaining parts taken from reference TRBV9 and TRBJ1-1, reads DSGVTQTPKHLITATGQRVTLRCSPRSGDLSVYWYQQSLDQGLQFLIQYYNGEERAKGNILERFSAQQFPDLHSELNLSSLELGDSALYFCASSALTGGIGNNTEAFFGQGTRLTVV.

The rearrangement uses TRBV20-1 and TRBJ2-1, with D possibly matching TRBD2 (5 bases). CDR1 is DFQATT and CDR2 is SNEGSKA in the germline V gene (reference sequence). The CDR3 loop spans 12 amino acids. Trimming shortened V by 3 bases and J by 10 bases, and 13 bases separated the two germline ends. The CDR3 nucleotides read TGCAGTGCTAGCGAGGGCCCGCGCGAGCAGTTCTTC. Amino acid sequence: CSASEGPREQFF.

There are a few counts of this clonotype. The chain joins TRBV30 to TRBJ2-7; possibly TRBD2 for D (6 bases). CDR1 and CDR2 from the germline V gene are GTSNPN and SVGIG (reference sequence). This CDR3 has 15 residues. V was cut by 3 bases and J by 0 bases, with 15 bases left in between. CDR3 residues: CAWRGGFSVSYEQYF. CDR3 DNA: TGTGCCTGGAGGGGAGGCTTTTCCGTCTCCTACGAGCAGTACTTC.

This clonotype was found a few times. The chain carries TRBV5-1 and TRBJ2-7, with 8 nucleotides matching TRBD2. The ends lost 4 bases at V and 3 bases at J; junction bases unmatched: 9. The germline V gene has CDR1 SGHRS and CDR2 YFSETQ. The CDR3 covers 15 residues. CDR3 sequence reads: CASSPPAGVFYEQYF. The CDR3 DNA reads as TGCGCCAGCAGCCCACCAGCGGGGGTTTTCTACGAGCAGTACTTC.

This clonotype came up many times. J is TRBJ2-7 and V is TRBV29-1, with a possible D match to TRBD2 (5 bases). Germline CDR1 is SQVTM and CDR2 is ANQGSEA. The CDR3 has 15 residues. V was pared by 4 bases and J by 4 bases, with 20 bases between. Written as DNA, the CDR3 is TGCAGCGTTGGAGTTCCCCTCGGACTTTCTTACGAGCAGTACTTC. This codes for CSVGVPLGLSYEQYF.

This chain connects TRBV14 to TRBJ1-1; D gene uncertain. Trimming removed 0 bases at V and 1 base at J, with 9 bases between. Germline loops: CDR1 SGHDN, CDR2 FVKESK. CDR3 size: 15 residues. The CDR3 loop reads CASSQEYLRNTEAFF. CDR3 nucleotide sequence: TGTGCCAGCAGCCAAGAATACTTGCGGAACACTGAAGCTTTCTTT.

This chain joins TRBV20-1 and TRBJ2-3; D unresolved. The CDR3 sequence is 13 residues long. Per the germline V gene, CDR1 is DFQATT and CDR2 is SNEGSKA (reference sequence). Trimming left V 3 bases short and J 2 bases short, with 9 bases between. The CDR3 DNA is TGCAGTGCTAGGTGGGGTCTCACAGATACGCAGTATTTT. Translating it yields CSARWGLTDTQYF.

This clonotype was picked up many times. V is TRBV6-2 or TRBV6-3 and J is TRBJ1-1; the D gene is possibly TRBD1 (5 bases). The V gene's germline CDR1 is MNHEY and CDR2 SVGEGT. The CDR3 consists of 13 residues. The V and J ends lost 3 bases and 4 bases respectively, with 9 bases between them. This CDR3 reads CASSYNGGTEAFF. The DNA for the CDR3 is TGTGCCAGCAGTTATAATGGGGGCACTGAAGCTTTCTTT.